The 13 T cell receptor beta chains given below trace back to one sample, sequenced in a study of blood T cell repertoires in COVID-19. TCRdb's copy holds only in-frame clones and misses some; the assay was immunoSEQ multiplex PCR. The data show under 200,000 clones, over 70% seen once. The material sequenced was peripheral blood. These TCRs come from a man aged 60 to 69 with acute or convalescent COVID-19.

The chain employs TRBV19 and TRBJ1-2, with D possibly matching TRBD1 (6 bases). Germline V lookup: CDR1 LNHDA, CDR2 SQIVND (reference sequence). There are 15 residues in the CDR3. V shed 5 bases and J shed 0 bases, with 13 bases lying between them. For the CDR3, the DNA is TGTGCCAGTAGTGGAAGGACAGTAACTAACTATGGCTACACCTTC. It yields the protein CASSGRTVTNYGYTF.

The chain combines TRBV11-2 with TRBJ2-1; TRBD1 aligns across 10 bases. With 5 bases clipped from V and 6 bases from J, the junction kept 4 bases outside the gene matches. Looked up from germline, CDR1 is SGHAT and CDR2 is FQNNGV. The CDR3 is made up of 14 amino acids. The CDR3 is CASSDRGLRNEQFF. Written as DNA, the CDR3 is TGTGCCAGCAGCGACAGGGGGCTTCGCAATGAGCAGTTCTTC.

The chain recombines TRBV19 with TRBJ1-5; D not certain. The CDR3 contains 13 residues. Germline CDR1 reads LNHDA; CDR2 reads SQIVND (reference sequence). The V end lost 6 bases, the J end lost 1 base, and 7 bases lay between the germline ends. The CDR3 is CASRAQSNQPQHF. DNA for the CDR3: TGTGCCAGTAGGGCACAAAGCAATCAGCCCCAGCATTTT.

This clone was seen once. The chain employs TRBV7-9 and TRBJ2-1; tentatively, D is TRBD2 (5 bases). The V end lost 4 bases, the J end lost 2 bases, and 12 bases lay between the germline ends. CDR3 size: 15 residues. The germline gives CDR1 SEHNR, CDR2 FQNEAQ (reference sequence). The CDR3 DNA reads TGTGCCAGCAGCTCGTTAGCGATGCCCTACAATGAGCAGTTCTTC. Its protein is CASSSLAMPYNEQFF.

The rearrangement uses TRBV6-2 or TRBV6-3 and TRBJ1-1; TRBD1 matches at 7 bases. Unmatched junction bases numbered 6, after V lost 5 bases and J lost 0 bases. Germline V CDR1 and CDR2: MNHEY, SVGEGT. The CDR3 consists of 15 residues. DNA for the CDR3: TGTGCCAGCAGTCGATCCGGGACAGTGAACACTGAAGCTTTCTTT. This gives the protein CASSRSGTVNTEAFF.

The rearrangement joins TRBV27 to TRBJ1-1; 8 bases align to TRBD1. This CDR3 has 14 residues. The germline CDR1 and CDR2 sequences are MNHEY and SMNVEV (reference sequence). Trimming at V came to 7 bases and at J to 4 bases, leaving 8 bases not matched to a gene. CDR3 protein: CASTDRVGGTEAFF. The CDR3 DNA follows: TGTGCCAGCACGGACAGGGTCGGCGGCACTGAAGCTTTCTTT.

The chain recombines TRBV2 with TRBJ2-2; D not certain. CDR1 and CDR2 from the germline V gene are SNHLY and FYNNEI. The CDR3 extends over 14 amino acids. With 4 bases removed from V and 5 bases from J, the gap between germline ends came to 11 bases. The CDR3 nucleotides read TGTGCCAGCAGTGCTACCCTAACGACCGGGGAGCTGTTTTTT. Translating it yields CASSATLTTGELFF.

The genes are TRBV6-5 and TRBJ2-1, with D perhaps matching TRBD2 (6 bases). The germline V gene encodes CDR1 MNHEY and CDR2 SVGAGI. The CDR3 consists of 15 residues. V lost 7 bases and J 7 bases, leaving 20 bases between the germline ends. Here the CDR3 DNA reads TGTGCCAGCAACCGCGGGACTCCAAAGAGGAATGAGCAGTTCTTC. Amino acids: CASNRGTPKRNEQFF.

The chain links TRBV4-2 to TRBJ2-5, with 8 bases fitting TRBD2. Germline-derived CDR1 and CDR2 are LGHNA and YNFKEQ. The trim removed 4 bases at V and 5 bases at J, leaving 12 bases unmatched. The length of the CDR3 is 16 residues. CDR3 region: CASSRSLAGGGETQYF. In nucleotides, the CDR3 is TGTGCCAGCAGCCGTTCCCTAGCGGGTGGAGGCGAGACCCAGTACTTC.

The genes are TRBV9 and TRBJ1-5; possible D gene TRBD1, 5 bases. Per the germline V gene, CDR1 is SGDLS and CDR2 is YYNGEE. V was shortened by 4 bases and J by 2 bases, with 7 bases between the two germline ends. This CDR3 region has 13 residues. The CDR3 is CASSSGGNQPQHF. The DNA of the CDR3 is TGTGCCAGCAGCTCGGGGGGCAATCAGCCCCAGCATTTT.

This clone was detected only once. The chain joins TRBV7-2 to TRBJ1-6, with D possibly TRBD1 on 5 matching bases. CDR1 is SGHTA and CDR2 is FQGNSA in the germline V gene. CDR3 length: 14 residues. V was trimmed by 1 base and J by 8 bases, leaving 9 bases between them. Here the CDR3 DNA reads TGTGCCAGCAGCTTAGGACAGTCCTATTCACCCCTCCACTTT. The encoded protein is CASSLGQSYSPLHF.

The chain uses TRBV25-1 and TRBJ2-7; 8 bases fit TRBD2. After removal of 5 bases from V and 6 bases from J, the junction contained 0 bases not matched to a gene. CDR3 length equals 11 residues. Per the germline V gene, CDR1 is MGHDK and CDR2 is SYGVNS. The CDR3 DNA reads as TGTGCCAGCAGTCGGGGGGGCGAGCAGTACTTC. Translating gives CASSRGGEQYF.

This clone appeared a single time. Sequence at one end of the junction differs from germline and may be a read error. The V call is TRBV5-1, the J call TRBJ2-3, with 9 bases aligning to TRBD2. Germline V gives CDR1 SGHRS, CDR2 YFSETQ. The length of the CDR3 is 15 residues. The CDR3 DNA sequence: TGCGCCAGCAGCCCCGGGGGTAGCGGGAGAGATGCGCAGTATTTT. Residues: CASSPGGSGRDAQYF.